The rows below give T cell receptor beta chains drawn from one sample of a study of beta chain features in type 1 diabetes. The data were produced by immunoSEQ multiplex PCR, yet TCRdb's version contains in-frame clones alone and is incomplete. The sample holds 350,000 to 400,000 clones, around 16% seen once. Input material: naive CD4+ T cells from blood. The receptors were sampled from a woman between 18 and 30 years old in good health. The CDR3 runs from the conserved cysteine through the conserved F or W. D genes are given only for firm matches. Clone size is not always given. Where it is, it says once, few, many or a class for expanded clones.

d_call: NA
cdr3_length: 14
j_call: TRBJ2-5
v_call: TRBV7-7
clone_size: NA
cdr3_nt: TGTGCTAGCAGCCGGGGGTCGGGGCAAGAGACCCAGTACTTC
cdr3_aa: CASSRGSGQETQYF

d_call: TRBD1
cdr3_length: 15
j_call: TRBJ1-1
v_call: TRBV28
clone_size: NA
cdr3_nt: TGTGCCAGCAGTCCGGTGGGGACAGGGAACACTGAAGCTTTCTTT
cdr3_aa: CASSPVGTGNTEAFF

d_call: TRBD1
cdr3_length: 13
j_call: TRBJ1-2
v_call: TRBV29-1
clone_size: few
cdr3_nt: TGCAGCGTTGAAGGAGGGGGCCAGTCTGGCTACACCTTC
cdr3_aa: CSVEGGGQSGYTF

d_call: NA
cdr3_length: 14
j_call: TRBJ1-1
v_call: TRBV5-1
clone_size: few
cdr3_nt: TGCGCCAGCAGCTTGGTCGGGGAAGTGACTGAAGCTTTCTTT
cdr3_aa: CASSLVGEVTEAFF

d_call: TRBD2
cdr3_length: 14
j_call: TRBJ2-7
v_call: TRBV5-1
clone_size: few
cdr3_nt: TGCGCCAGCAGCTCTACTAGCGCCACTACGAAGCAGTACTTC
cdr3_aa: CASSSTSATTKQYF

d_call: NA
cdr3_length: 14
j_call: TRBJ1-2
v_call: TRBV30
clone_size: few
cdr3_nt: TGTGCCCGCTCCGGGACTTTAGACTACTATGGCTACACCTTC
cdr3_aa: CARSGTLDYYGYTF

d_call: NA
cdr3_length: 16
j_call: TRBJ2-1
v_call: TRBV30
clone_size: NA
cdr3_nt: TGTGCCTGGACGGGAGCACTGGCGGTAGGCCACAATGAGCAGTTCTTC
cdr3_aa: CAWTGALAVGHNEQFF

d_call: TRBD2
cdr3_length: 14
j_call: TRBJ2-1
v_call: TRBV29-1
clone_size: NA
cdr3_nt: TGCAGCGTGCCTAGCGGGAGCGGATACAATGAGCAGTTCTTC
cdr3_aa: CSVPSGSGYNEQFF

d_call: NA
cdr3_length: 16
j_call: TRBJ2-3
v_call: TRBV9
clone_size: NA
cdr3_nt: TGTGCCAGCAGCGTAGTCCCTAGGAAGGTTACAGATACGCAGTATTTT
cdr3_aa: CASSVVPRKVTDTQYF

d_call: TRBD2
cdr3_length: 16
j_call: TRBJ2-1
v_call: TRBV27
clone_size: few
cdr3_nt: TGTGCCAGCAGTTGGCTAGCGGGAGTATCCTACAATGAGCAGTTCTTC
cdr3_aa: CASSWLAGVSYNEQFF

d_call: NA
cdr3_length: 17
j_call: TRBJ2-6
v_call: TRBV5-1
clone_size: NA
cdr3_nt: TGCGCCAGCAGCCCGAACTTCAGGGCAGGAGGGGCCAACGTCCTGACTTTC
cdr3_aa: CASSPNFRAGGANVLTF

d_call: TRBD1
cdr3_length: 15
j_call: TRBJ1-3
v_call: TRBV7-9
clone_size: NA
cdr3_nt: TGTGCCAGCACTCGAGAGACAGGGGTCGGAAACACCATATATTTT
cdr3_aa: CASTRETGVGNTIYF

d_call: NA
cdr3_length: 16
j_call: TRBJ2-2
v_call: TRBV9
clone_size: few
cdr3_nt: TGTGCCAGCAGCGTAGCCGCTAGCAGGGGAACCGGGGAGCTGTTTTTT
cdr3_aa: CASSVAASRGTGELFF

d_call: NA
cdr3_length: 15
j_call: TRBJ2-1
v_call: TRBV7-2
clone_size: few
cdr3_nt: TGTGCCAGCAGCTTATCAGCTTCTGGAGTCCGGGAGCAGTTCTTC
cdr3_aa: CASSLSASGVREQFF

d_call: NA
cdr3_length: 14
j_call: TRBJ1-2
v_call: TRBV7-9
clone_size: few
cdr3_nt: TGTGCCAGCAGCTTAGCAGGGGGTTGGTATGGCTACACCTTC
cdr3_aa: CASSLAGGWYGYTF

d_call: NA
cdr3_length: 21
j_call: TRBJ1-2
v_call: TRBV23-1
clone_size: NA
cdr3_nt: TGCGCCAGCAGTCTAATCACAAGGGCTTCGTGTCGGGTTTACGGGGGGTATGGCTACACCTTC
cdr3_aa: CASSLITRASCRVYGGYGYTF

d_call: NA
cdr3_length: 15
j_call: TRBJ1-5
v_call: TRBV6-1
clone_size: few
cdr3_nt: TGTGCCAGCAGTGAATGGGCAGATTTAGATCAGCCCCAGCATTTT
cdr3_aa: CASSEWADLDQPQHF

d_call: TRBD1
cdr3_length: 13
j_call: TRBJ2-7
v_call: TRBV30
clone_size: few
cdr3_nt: TGTGCCTGGGGACAGGGGCGGATCCGCGAGCAGTACTTC
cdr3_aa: CAWGQGRIREQYF

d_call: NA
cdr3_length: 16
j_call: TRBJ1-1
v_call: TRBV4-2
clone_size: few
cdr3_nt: TGTGCCAGCAGCCAGGCCGATGGGGGGATCTACGCTGAAGCTTTCTTT
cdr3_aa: CASSQADGGIYAEAFF

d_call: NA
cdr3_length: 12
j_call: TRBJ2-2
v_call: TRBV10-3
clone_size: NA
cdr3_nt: TGTGCCATCCGCGGGGTCGCCGGGGAGCTGTTTTTT
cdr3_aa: CAIRGVAGELFF

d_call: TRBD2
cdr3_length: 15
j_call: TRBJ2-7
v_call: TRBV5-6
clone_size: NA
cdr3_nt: TGTGCCAGCAGCTTGATCCAGCGGGACTCCTACGAGCAGTACTTC
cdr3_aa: CASSLIQRDSYEQYF

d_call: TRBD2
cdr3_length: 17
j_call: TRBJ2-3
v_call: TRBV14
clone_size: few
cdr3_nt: TGTGCCAGCAGCGGATTTACCGGGACTAGATGGGGAGATACGCAGTATTTT
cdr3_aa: CASSGFTGTRWGDTQYF

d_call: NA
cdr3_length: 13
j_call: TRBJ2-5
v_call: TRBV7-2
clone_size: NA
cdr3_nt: TGTGCCAGCAGCTCAGACAGAGGAGAGACCCAGTACTTC
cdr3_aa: CASSSDRGETQYF

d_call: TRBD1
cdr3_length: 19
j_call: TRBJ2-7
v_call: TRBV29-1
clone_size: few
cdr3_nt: TGCAGCGTTGTGACTTGGACAGGGAGACCGGGACTCGCTATTTACGAGCAGTACTTC
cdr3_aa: CSVVTWTGRPGLAIYEQYF

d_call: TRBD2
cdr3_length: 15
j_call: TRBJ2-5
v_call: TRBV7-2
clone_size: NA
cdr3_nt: TGTGCCAGCAGTGGAAGCGGGACGGTTCTAGAGACCCAGTACTTC
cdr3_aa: CASSGSGTVLETQYF

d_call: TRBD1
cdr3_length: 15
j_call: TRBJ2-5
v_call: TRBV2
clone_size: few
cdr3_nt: TGTGCCAGCAGCTCCCTGGGGACAGCCCAAGAGACCCAGTACTTC
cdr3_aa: CASSSLGTAQETQYF

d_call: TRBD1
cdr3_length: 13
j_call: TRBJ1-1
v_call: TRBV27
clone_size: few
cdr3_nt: TGTGCCAGCAGTGACAGGGGGTTCACTGAAGCTTTCTTT
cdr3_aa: CASSDRGFTEAFF

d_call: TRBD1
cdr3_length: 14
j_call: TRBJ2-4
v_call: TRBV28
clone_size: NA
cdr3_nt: TGTGCCAGCAGTTCACAGGACAGGGGGGACATTCAGTACTTC
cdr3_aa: CASSSQDRGDIQYF

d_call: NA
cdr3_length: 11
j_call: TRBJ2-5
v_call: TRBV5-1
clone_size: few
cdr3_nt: TGCGCCAGCACCGGGGGTGAGACCCAGTACTTC
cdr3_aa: CASTGGETQYF

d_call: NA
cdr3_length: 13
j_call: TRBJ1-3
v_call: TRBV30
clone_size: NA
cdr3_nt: TGTGCCTGGAGGCGGTTCTCTGGAAACACCATATATTTT
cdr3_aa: CAWRRFSGNTIYF

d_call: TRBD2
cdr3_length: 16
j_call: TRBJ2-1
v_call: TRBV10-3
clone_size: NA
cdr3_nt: TGTGCCATCAGTGAGTCAGGGGCTAGCGGGAGCGGTGAGCAGTTCTTC
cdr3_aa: CAISESGASGSGEQFF

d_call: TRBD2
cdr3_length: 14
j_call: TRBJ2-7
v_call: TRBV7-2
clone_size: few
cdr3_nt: TGTGCCAGCAGCCGGACTAGAAATTCCTACGAGCAGTACTTC
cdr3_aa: CASSRTRNSYEQYF

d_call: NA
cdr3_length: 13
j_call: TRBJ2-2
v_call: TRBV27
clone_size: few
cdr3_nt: TGTGCCAGTCCGTCCTCGAACACCGGGGAGCTGTTTTTT
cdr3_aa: CASPSSNTGELFF

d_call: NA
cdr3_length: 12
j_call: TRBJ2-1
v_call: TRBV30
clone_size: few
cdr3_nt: TGTGCCTGGAGTAAAGGCGGCAATGAGCAGTTCTTC
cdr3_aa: CAWSKGGNEQFF

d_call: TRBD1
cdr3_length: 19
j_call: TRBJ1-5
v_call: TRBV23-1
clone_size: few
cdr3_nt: TGCGCCAGCAGTCAAGAGCGGGACAGGAATTCTTATAGCAATCAGCCCCAGCATTTT
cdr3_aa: CASSQERDRNSYSNQPQHF

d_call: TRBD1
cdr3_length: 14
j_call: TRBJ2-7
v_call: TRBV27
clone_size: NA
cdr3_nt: TGTGCCAGCACCCCAGGGACAGGGAGCTACGAGCAGTACTTC
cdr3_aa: CASTPGTGSYEQYF

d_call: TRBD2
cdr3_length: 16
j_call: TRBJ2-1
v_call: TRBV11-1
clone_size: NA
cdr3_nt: TGTGCCAGCAGCTCAGCACTAGCGGGATTTTTAAATGAGCAGTTCTTC
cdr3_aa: CASSSALAGFLNEQFF

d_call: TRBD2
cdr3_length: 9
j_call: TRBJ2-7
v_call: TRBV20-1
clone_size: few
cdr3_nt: TGCAGTGCTAGTGTCGGGGGGGACTTC
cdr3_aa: CSASVGGDF

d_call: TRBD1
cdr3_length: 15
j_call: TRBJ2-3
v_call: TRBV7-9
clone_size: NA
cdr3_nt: TGTGCCAGCAGCTCTTGGGACAGGCGAACAGATACGCAGTATTTT
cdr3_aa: CASSSWDRRTDTQYF

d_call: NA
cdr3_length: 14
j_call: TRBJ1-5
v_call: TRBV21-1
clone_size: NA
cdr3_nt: TGTGCCAGCAGCGCCTACTCAGGGGGTCAGCCCCAGCATTTT
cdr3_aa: CASSAYSGGQPQHF

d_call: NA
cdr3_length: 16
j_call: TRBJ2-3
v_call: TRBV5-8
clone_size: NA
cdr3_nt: TGTGCCAGCAGCTTTGGGTGGAGCGTAGGCACAGATACGCAGTATTTT
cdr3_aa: CASSFGWSVGTDTQYF